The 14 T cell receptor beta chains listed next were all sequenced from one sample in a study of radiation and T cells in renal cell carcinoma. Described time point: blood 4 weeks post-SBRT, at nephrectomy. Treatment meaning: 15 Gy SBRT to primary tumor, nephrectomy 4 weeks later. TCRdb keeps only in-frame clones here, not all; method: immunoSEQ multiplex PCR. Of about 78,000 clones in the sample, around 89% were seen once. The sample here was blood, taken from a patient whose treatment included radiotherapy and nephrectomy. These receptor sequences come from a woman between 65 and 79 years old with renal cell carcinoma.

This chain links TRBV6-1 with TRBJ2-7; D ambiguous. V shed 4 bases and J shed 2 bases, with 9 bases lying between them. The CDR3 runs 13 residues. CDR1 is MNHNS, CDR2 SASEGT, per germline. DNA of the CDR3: TGTGCCAGCAGTGTGGGCGGACCCTACGAGCAGTACTTC. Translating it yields CASSVGGPYEQYF.

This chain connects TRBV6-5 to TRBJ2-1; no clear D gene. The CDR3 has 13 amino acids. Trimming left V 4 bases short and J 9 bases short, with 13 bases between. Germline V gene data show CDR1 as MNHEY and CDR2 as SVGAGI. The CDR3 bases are TGTGCCAGCAGTTGGAGTCAAACTGGTGAGCAGTTCTTC. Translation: CASSWSQTGEQFF.

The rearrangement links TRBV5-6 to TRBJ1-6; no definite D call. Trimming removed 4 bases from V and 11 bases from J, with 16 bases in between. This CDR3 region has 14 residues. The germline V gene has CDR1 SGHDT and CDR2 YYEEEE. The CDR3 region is CASSPGPLRPPLHF. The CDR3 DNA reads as TGTGCCAGCAGCCCGGGCCCCCTCAGGCCACCCCTCCACTTT.

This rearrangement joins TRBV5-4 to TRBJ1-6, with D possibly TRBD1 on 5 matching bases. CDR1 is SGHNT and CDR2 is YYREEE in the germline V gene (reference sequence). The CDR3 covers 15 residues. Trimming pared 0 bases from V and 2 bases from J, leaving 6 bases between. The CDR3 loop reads CASSLAGPYNSPLHF. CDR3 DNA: TGTGCCAGCAGCTTGGCGGGGCCCTATAATTCACCCCTCCACTTT.

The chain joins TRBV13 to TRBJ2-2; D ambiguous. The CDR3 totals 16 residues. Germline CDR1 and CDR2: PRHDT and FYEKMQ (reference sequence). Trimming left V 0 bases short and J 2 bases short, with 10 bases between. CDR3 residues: CASSLGGGPNTGELFF. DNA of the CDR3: TGTGCCAGCAGCTTAGGCGGTGGGCCTAACACCGGGGAGCTGTTTTTT.

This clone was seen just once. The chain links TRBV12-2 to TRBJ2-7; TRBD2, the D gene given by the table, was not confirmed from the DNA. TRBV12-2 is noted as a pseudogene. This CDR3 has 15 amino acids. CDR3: CASRLAPGGEYEQYF. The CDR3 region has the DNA TGTGCAAGTCGCTTAGCGCCGGGAGGGGAGTACGAGCAGTACTTC.

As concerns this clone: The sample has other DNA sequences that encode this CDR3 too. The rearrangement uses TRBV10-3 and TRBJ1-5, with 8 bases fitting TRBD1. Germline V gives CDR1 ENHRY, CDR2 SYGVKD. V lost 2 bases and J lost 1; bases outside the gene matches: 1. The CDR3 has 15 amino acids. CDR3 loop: CAISEGQGSNQPQHF. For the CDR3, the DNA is TGTGCCATCAGTGAGGGACAGGGAAGCAATCAGCCCCAGCATTTT.

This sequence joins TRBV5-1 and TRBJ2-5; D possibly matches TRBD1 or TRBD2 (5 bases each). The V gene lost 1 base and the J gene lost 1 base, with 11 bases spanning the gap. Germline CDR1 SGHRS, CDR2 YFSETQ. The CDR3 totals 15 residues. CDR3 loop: CASSLSPGRQETQYF. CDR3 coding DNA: TGCGCCAGCAGCTTGTCCCCGGGACGCCAAGAGACCCAGTACTTC.

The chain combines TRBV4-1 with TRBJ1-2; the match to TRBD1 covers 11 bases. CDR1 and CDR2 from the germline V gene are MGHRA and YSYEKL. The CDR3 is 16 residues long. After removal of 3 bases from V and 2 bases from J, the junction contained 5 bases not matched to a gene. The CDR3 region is CASSHGQGAENYGYTF. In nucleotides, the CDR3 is TGCGCCAGCAGCCACGGACAGGGGGCGGAAAACTATGGCTACACCTTC.

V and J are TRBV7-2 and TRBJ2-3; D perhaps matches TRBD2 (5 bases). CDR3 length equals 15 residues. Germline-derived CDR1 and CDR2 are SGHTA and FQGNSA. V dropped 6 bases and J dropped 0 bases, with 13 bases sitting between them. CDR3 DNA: TGTGCCAGCAGTTCCCGGCGGGTCAGCACAGATACGCAGTATTTT. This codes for CASSSRRVSTDTQYF.

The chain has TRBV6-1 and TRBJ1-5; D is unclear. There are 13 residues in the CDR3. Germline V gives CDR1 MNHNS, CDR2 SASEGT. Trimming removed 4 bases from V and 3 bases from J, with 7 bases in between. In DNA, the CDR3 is TGTGCCAGCAGTGGAACCTTCAATCAGCCCCAGCATTTT. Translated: CASSGTFNQPQHF.

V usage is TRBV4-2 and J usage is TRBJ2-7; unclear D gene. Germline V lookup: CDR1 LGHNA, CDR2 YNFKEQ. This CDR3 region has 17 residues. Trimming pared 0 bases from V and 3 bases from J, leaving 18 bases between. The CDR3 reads CASSQEVGQNQYYEQYF. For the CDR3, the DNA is TGTGCCAGCAGCCAAGAGGTTGGGCAGAACCAATACTACGAGCAGTACTTC.

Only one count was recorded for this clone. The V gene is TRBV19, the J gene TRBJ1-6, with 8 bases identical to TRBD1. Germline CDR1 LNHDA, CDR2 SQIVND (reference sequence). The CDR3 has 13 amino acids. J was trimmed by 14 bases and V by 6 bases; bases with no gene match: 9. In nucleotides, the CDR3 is TGTGCCAGTAGCCAGGACAGGGCCCTTGCCCTCCACTTT. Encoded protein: CASSQDRALALHF.

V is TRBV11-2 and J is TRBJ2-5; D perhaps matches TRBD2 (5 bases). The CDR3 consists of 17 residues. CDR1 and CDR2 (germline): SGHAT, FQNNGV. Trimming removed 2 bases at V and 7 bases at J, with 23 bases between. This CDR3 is CASSLSSRPGLAGTQYF. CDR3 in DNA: TGTGCCAGCAGCTTATCTTCCCGCCCGGGCCTGGCGGGGACCCAGTACTTC. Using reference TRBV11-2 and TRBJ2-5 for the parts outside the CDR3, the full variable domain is EAGVAQSPRYKIIEKRQSVAFWCNPISGHATLYWYQQILGQGPKLLIQFQNNGVVDDSQLPKDRFSAERLKGVDSTLKIQPAKLEDSAVYLCASSLSSRPGLAGTQYFGPGTRLLVL.